One and the same sample provided the 21 T cell receptor beta chains below, sequenced in a study of siplizumab effects on memory and regulatory T cells. The method was immunoSEQ multiplex PCR; TCRdb's version includes in-frame clones alone and lacks a portion of them. The data hold some 100,000 clones, with around 90% observed a single time. Sequencing was carried out using Tregs sorted from blood. These receptors were obtained from a human donor in good health.

The chain recombines TRBV5-1 with TRBJ2-2; D remains unclear. V was pared by 4 bases and J by 3 bases, with 13 bases between. The length of the CDR3 is 15 residues. Per the germline V gene, CDR1 is SGHRS and CDR2 is YFSETQ. The CDR3 sequence: CASSIGLRDTGELFF. As DNA, the CDR3 is TGCGCCAGCAGCATCGGGCTCAGAGACACCGGGGAGCTGTTTTTT.

This chain joins TRBV7-2 and TRBJ1-2, with no clear D. CDR3 length: 14 residues. Trimming took 1 base from V and 6 from J, leaving 12 bases between them. CDR1 is SGHTA, CDR2 FQGNSA, per germline. The CDR3: CASSLEGKNDGYTF. CDR3 in DNA: TGTGCCAGCAGCTTAGAAGGGAAGAACGATGGCTACACCTTC.

The rearrangement uses TRBV5-1 and TRBJ2-4; D perhaps matches TRBD1 (5 bases). Trimming removed 2 bases at V and 5 bases at J, with 11 bases between. The length of the CDR3 is 14 residues. Germline CDR1 SGHRS, CDR2 YFSETQ. The CDR3 region is CASSFQGFENIQYF. The CDR3 nucleotides are TGCGCCAGCAGCTTCCAGGGTTTCGAAAACATTCAGTACTTC.

This chain uses TRBV27 with TRBJ1-2; possible D gene TRBD1, 5 bases. V was trimmed by 6 bases and J by 0 bases, leaving 11 bases between them. Germline lookup yields CDR1 MNHEY and CDR2 SMNVEV (reference sequence). The CDR3 loop spans 14 amino acids. In DNA form, the CDR3 reads TGTGCCAGCAGACGACAGAACTCTAACTATGGCTACACCTTC. Translated: CASRRQNSNYGYTF.

This clone came up once. This chain joins TRBV5-1 and TRBJ2-7, with 9 bases that match TRBD1. CDR3 size: 13 residues. J lost 2 bases, V lost 5 bases, and 2 bases had no gene match. From germline, CDR1 is SGHRS and CDR2 YFSETQ. CDR3 nucleotide sequence: TGCGCCAGCAGACAGGGGGCGGCCTACGAGCAGTACTTC. This sequence encodes CASRQGAAYEQYF.

This clone has a single count. The rearrangement links TRBV5-4 to TRBJ2-1, with 7 bases fitting TRBD1. Germline V lookup: CDR1 SGHNT, CDR2 YYREEE (reference sequence). Trimming cost V 0 bases and J 5 bases; bases outside gene matches: 5. The CDR3 has 15 residues. The CDR3 bases are TGTGCCAGCAGCTTGGGAGGGACAGTCAACAATGAGCAGTTCTTC. Protein sequence: CASSLGGTVNNEQFF. Variable domain in full (rest from reference TRBV5-4 and TRBJ2-1): ETGVTQSPTHLIKTRGQQVTLRCSSQSGHNTVSWYQQALGQGPQFIFQYYREEENGRGNFPPRFSGLQFPNYSSELNVNALELDDSALYLCASSLGGTVNNEQFFGPGTRLTVL.

This chain links TRBV6-1 with TRBJ2-5; D not certain. The CDR3 has 13 residues. CDR1 and CDR2 (germline): MNHNS, SASEGT. V was pared by 4 bases and J by 8 bases, with 14 bases between. The CDR3 region has the DNA TGTGCCAGCAGTGTTGAAGAAGAATTTACCCAGTACTTC. Encoded protein: CASSVEEEFTQYF.

The chain employs TRBV5-4 and TRBJ1-2; 7 bases fit TRBD1. With 4 bases clipped from V and 6 bases from J, the junction kept 3 bases outside the gene matches. Per the germline V gene, CDR1 is SGHNT and CDR2 is YYREEE (reference sequence). This CDR3 contains 12 residues. CDR3 amino acids: CASSAGTDGYTF. The CDR3 bases are TGTGCCAGCAGCGCCGGGACAGATGGCTACACCTTC.

V is TRBV4-2 and J is TRBJ2-2; 8 bases fit TRBD1. Germline V gene lookup returns CDR1 LGHNA and CDR2 YNFKEQ. With 4 bases clipped from V and 1 base from J, the junction kept 5 bases outside the gene matches. The CDR3 is made up of 16 amino acids. CDR3 in DNA: TGTGCCAGCAGCCTTGGACAGGGCTGGAACACCGGGGAGCTGTTTTTT. This encodes CASSLGQGWNTGELFF.

V and J are TRBV6-5 and TRBJ2-6, with unresolved D. V lost 4 bases and J 0 bases, leaving 4 bases between the germline ends. Germline-derived CDR1 and CDR2 are MNHEY and SVGAGI. This CDR3 spans 14 amino acids. For the CDR3, the DNA is TGTGCCAGCAGTTGGAACTCTGGGGCCAACGTCCTGACTTTC. It translates to CASSWNSGANVLTF.

The chain has TRBV5-6 and TRBJ1-1; 8 bases are a match to TRBD1. This CDR3 contains 14 residues. V was pared by 3 bases and J by 10 bases, with 11 bases of the junction left unmatched. Per the germline V gene, CDR1 is SGHDT and CDR2 is YYEEEE. The CDR3 sequence is CASSYPTGASSAFF. Written as DNA, the CDR3 is TGTGCCAGCAGCTATCCGACAGGGGCCTCGTCAGCTTTCTTT.

The V and J genes are TRBV19 and TRBJ2-6; 7 nucleotides line up with TRBD1. J lost 2 bases, V lost 11 bases, and 6 bases had no gene match. The CDR3 totals 14 residues. Germline CDR1 is LNHDA and CDR2 is SQIVND (reference sequence). The CDR3 is CAGSQGAGANVLTF. CDR3 DNA: TGTGCCGGCAGTCAGGGGGCTGGGGCCAACGTCCTGACTTTC.

The rearrangement joins TRBV2 to TRBJ1-2; perhaps TRBD1 as D (6 bases). Trimming took off 3 bases at V and 4 bases at J, with 12 bases between the two ends. This CDR3 region has 14 residues. CDR1 SNHLY and CDR2 FYNNEI come from the germline V gene. Here the CDR3 DNA reads TGTGCCAGCAGTGAGGAGGGGGTGGGCTATGGCTACACCTTC. It yields the protein CASSEEGVGYGYTF.

This chain links TRBV5-1 with TRBJ2-5; D not resolved. Germline values: CDR1 SGHRS, CDR2 YFSETQ. CDR3 length equals 13 residues. V was trimmed by 7 bases and J by 2 bases, leaving 12 bases between them. The CDR3 reads CASRSGIQETQYF. Written as DNA, the CDR3 is TGCGCCAGCCGCAGTGGGATACAAGAGACCCAGTACTTC.

A note on this clone: This sample includes further DNA sequences coding for the same CDR3. V and J are TRBV18 and TRBJ1-5; 8 bases are a match to TRBD1. The germline CDR1 and CDR2 sequences are KGHSH and LQKENI. The V gene end was trimmed by 3 bases and the J gene end by 3 bases; junction bases not matched to a gene: 1. The CDR3 loop spans 14 amino acids. The CDR3 DNA is TGTGCCAGCTCACCCCAGGGGGCCAATCAGCCCCAGCATTTT. Its protein product is CASSPQGANQPQHF.

This chain connects TRBV6-4 to TRBJ1-3; possibly TRBD1 for D (6 bases). Trimming left V 2 bases short and J 0 bases short, with 11 bases between. The CDR3 consists of 16 residues. In germline, CDR1 is MRHNA, CDR2 SNTAGT. The CDR3 loop reads CASSDVGGYSGNTIYF. The CDR3 DNA is TGTGCCAGCAGTGACGTAGGGGGTTACTCTGGAAACACCATATATTTT.

This chain joins TRBV20-1 and TRBJ2-1; 9 nucleotides line up with TRBD2. Germline loops: CDR1 DFQATT, CDR2 SNEGSKA (reference sequence). J gave up 7 bases and V 5 bases, and 0 bases lay outside the gene matches. CDR3 length equals 11 residues. The CDR3 loop reads CSAGLANEQFF. The CDR3 region has the DNA TGCAGTGCTGGACTAGCGAATGAGCAGTTCTTC.

The rearrangement uses TRBV7-2 and TRBJ1-5; a possible D gene is TRBD1 (6 bases). Trimming removed 1 base from V and 2 bases from J, with 9 bases in between. The V gene's germline CDR1 is SGHTA and CDR2 FQGNSA. CDR3 length: 15 residues. CDR3 residues: CASSLGTAGNQPQHF. The CDR3 coding sequence is TGTGCCAGCAGCTTAGGGACAGCAGGCAATCAGCCCCAGCATTTT.

J is TRBJ1-3 and V is TRBV2; D gene unclear. V lost 8 bases and J 0 bases, leaving 11 bases between the germline ends. Germline CDR1 reads SNHLY; CDR2 reads FYNNEI. The CDR3 extends over 14 amino acids. The CDR3 is CASSFSSSGNTIYF. The CDR3 nucleotides are TGTGCCAGCTCATTCAGCAGCTCTGGAAACACCATATATTTT.

The V and J genes are TRBV7-9 and TRBJ1-1; no reliable D call. Germline assignment: CDR1 SEHNR and CDR2 FQNEAQ (reference sequence). The CDR3 is made up of 13 amino acids. Trimming shortened V by 2 bases and J by 1 base, and 5 bases separated the two germline ends. CDR3 residues: CASSLWGNTEAFF. The CDR3 nucleotides read TGTGCCAGCAGCTTATGGGGGAACACTGAAGCTTTCTTT.

This rearrangement joins TRBV2 to TRBJ1-3; D unclear. The V end was cut by 4 bases, the J end by 0 bases, with 10 bases between. The CDR3 has 15 residues. Germline loops: CDR1 SNHLY, CDR2 FYNNEI. CDR3 nucleotides: TGTGCCAGCAGTGGAATCGCCAACTCTGGAAACACCATATATTTT. This codes for CASSGIANSGNTIYF.